This T cell receptor beta chain was sequenced during a study of blood T cell repertoires in COVID-19. Study-wide background: Donors in the United States, Italy and Spain gave samples during acute or convalescent COVID-19. PBMCs, B-cell-depleted T cells, or T cells were the source of the cDNA or gDNA that made up the material.

Per the germline V gene, CDR1 is LNHDA and CDR2 is SQIVND (reference sequence). V dropped 4 bases and J dropped 7; count of bases not matched to a gene: 10. The CDR3 is 16 amino acids. The protocol was immunoSEQ multiplex PCR, while the TCRdb copy is restricted to in-frame clones and leaves out a portion. In the table there are about 52,000 clones, about nine tenths of which are singletons. This receptor was taken from a human donor in a cohort sampled during active COVID-19. The source material was peripheral blood. The chain couples TRBV19 to TRBJ1-4, with TRBD1 matching over 9 bases. CDR3 protein: CASSTTLGTGTEKLFF. The CDR3, as DNA: TGTGCCAGTAGTACTACATTGGGGACAGGGACTGAAAAACTGTTTTTT.